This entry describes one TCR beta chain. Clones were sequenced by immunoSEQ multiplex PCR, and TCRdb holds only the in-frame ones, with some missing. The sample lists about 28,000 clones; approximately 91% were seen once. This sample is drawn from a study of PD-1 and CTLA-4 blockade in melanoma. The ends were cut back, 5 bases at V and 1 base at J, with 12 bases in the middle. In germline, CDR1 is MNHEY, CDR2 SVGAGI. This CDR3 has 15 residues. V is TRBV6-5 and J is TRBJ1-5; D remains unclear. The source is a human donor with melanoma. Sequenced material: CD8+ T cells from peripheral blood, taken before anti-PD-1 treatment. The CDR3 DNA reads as TGTGCCAGCAGTCCCGGAAGGGTGAGCAATCAGCCCCAGCATTTT. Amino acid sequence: CASSPGRVSNQPQHF.